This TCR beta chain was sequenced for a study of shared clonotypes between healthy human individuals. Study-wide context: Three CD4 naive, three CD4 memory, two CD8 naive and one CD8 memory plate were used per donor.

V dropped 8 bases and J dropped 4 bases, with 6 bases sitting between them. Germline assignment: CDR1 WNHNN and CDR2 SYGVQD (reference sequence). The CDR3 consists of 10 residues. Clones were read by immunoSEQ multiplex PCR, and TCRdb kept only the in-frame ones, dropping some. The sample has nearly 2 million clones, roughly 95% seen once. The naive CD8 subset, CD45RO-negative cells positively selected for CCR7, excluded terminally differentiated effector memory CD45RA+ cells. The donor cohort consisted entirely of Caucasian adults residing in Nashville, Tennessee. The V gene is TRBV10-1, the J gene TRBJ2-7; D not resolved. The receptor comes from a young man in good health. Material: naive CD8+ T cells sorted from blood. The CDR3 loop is CASLGYEQYF. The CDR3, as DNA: TGCGCCAGCCTGGGGTACGAGCAGTACTTC.